This is a list of T cell receptor beta chains from one sample in a study of CD8 T cells in ankylosing spondylitis. MiXCR, run by TCRdb on the 5' RACE reads, gives a single entry per CDR3 protein. Altogether about 130,000 distinct CDR3 sequences are present, about 7% being singletons, with the ten largest covering 9.5% to 15%. Sequenced input: blood, either unsorted or a sorted T cell fraction (not recorded which). Receptor source: a female donor with ankylosing spondylitis or in good health (not recorded which). The conserved cysteine and the conserved F or W are not part of the CDR3 here. Size tells how often a clone was seen (once, few, many) or the class of an expanded clone, and some rows leave it out.

size,V,J,CDR3
many,TRBV12-3/TRBV12-4,TRBJ1-5,ASSRQGGQPQH
many,TRBV5-1,TRBJ2-7,ASSPTLGTGAYEQY
.,TRBV7-6,TRBJ2-5,ASSSGTSDQETQY
.,TRBV30,TRBJ1-2,ACPGVGGYT
many,TRBV4-1,TRBJ2-3,ASSQDGLARLGTQY
many,TRBV4-1,TRBJ1-4,ASSQDSRSVQREKLF
few,TRBV2,TRBJ2-5,ASSETLAGQETQY
many,TRBV7-2,TRBJ1-6,ASSLDAGAAQRT
few,TRBV7-9,TRBJ2-4,ASSLAPGLVAKNIQY
many,TRBV9,TRBJ2-2,ASSSPTDSQNTGELF
few,TRBV7-2,TRBJ2-2,ASSFLNLDTGELF
many,TRBV7-9,TRBJ2-7,ASSTDMPTLYEQY
many,TRBV12-3/TRBV12-4,TRBJ2-5,ASSFPRQGEETQY
.,TRBV20-1,TRBJ2-3,CARDFQRGGSTDTQY
many,TRBV6-5,TRBJ2-2,ASSNSGTGKTGELF
many,TRBV7-2,TRBJ2-2,ASSLPTGELF
many,TRBV6-1,TRBJ2-1,ASRDTGSPTNEQF
many,TRBV5-1,TRBJ1-2,ASSLVPDPYGYT
.,TRBV19,TRBJ2-1,ASSIPTGPSYNEQF
few,TRBV5-1,TRBJ1-1,ASSWGLSGTEAF
many,TRBV27,TRBJ2-2,ATQPGRGNTGELF
many,TRBV3-1,TRBJ2-3,ASSQDYRKGDTQY
many,TRBV5-4,TRBJ2-3,ASSGGLPPTDTQY
.,TRBV30,TRBJ2-2,AWSRGMNTGELF
many,TRBV20-1,TRBJ2-5,SAMEGQETQY
many,TRBV7-6,TRBJ2-7,ASSPFTGTSSSYEQY
many,TRBV9,TRBJ2-5,ASSVEGGETQY
many,TRBV6-2/TRBV6-3,TRBJ1-1,ASSLSTGTEAF
many,TRBV12-3/TRBV12-4,TRBJ2-3,ASSLSLNSGGSTDTQY
many,TRBV18,TRBJ1-4,ASSPGTPYNEKLF
.,TRBV7-2,TRBJ1-4,ASSPSANEKLF
many,TRBV24-1,TRBJ2-3,ATSDLKAGEDTQY
many,TRBV7-2,TRBJ2-1,ASSFDGEDEQF
many,TRBV2,TRBJ2-7,ASKGGYYEQY
many,TRBV5-1,TRBJ1-1,ASSFFPGGEAF
many,TRBV12-3/TRBV12-4,TRBJ1-1,ASSRTDRGGEAF
many,TRBV12-3/TRBV12-4,TRBJ2-7,ASSLRDSLVRDEQY
many,TRBV7-9,TRBJ2-2,ASSSPGPLNTGELF
many,TRBV18,TRBJ1-2,ASSPGPASYGYT
many,TRBV20-1,TRBJ1-2,SARDLEGQGGYGYT
.,TRBV5-3,TRBJ2-1,ARSSPPGLAGGNNEQF
many,TRBV12-3/TRBV12-4,TRBJ1-2,ASSLLGWSYGYT
many,TRBV5-1,TRBJ2-2,ASTPGVDGELF